This T cell receptor beta chain appears in the sequencing data of a study of blood T cells in healthy people across ages. The study's findings and limits: Getting older went along with TCR beta diversity per million T cells dropping roughly linearly.

Germline V gene lookup returns CDR1 MNHNY and CDR2 SVGAGI (reference sequence). The CDR3 has 15 residues. With respect to this clonotype: Antigen unknown. At one end the junction does not follow the germline gene, possibly because of a read error.

The use of a sample-barcoded 5' primer and a J-beta primer mix characterized a second PCR of about 6 to 11 cycles. Each single sample gave us at least 3 million CDR3-containing paired-end reads. Using its own MiXCR run on the 5' RACE reads, TCRdb lists one record per CDR3 protein. Among about 1.5 million distinct CDR3 sequences listed, approximately 40% were seen once. Sequences were obtained from blood. The clonotype comes from a young woman in good health. The V and J genes are TRBV6-6 and TRBJ2-7; perhaps TRBD1 as D (6 bases). The J call is uncertain, as TRBJ2-5 better fits the DNA end. This CDR3 is CASSSGWGLQGTQYF. In DNA form, the CDR3 reads TGTGCCAGCAGTTCTGGATGGGGGCTTCAAGGGACCCAGTACTTC.